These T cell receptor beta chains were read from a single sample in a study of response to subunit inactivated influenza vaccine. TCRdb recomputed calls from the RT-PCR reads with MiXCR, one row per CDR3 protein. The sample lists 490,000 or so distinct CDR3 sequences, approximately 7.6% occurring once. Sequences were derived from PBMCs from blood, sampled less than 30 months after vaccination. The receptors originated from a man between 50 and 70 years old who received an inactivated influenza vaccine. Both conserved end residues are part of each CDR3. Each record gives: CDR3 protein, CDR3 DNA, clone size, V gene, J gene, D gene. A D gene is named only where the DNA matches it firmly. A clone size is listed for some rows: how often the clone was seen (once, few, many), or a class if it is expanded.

CDR3: CASSSPGLTDTQYF; DNA: TGTGCCAGCAGCTCACCGGGACTCACAGATACGCAGTATTTT; size: few; V: TRBV5-6; J: TRBJ2-3; D: NA
CDR3: CASTPTYGNTIYF; DNA: TGTGCCAGCACCCCCACGTATGGAAACACCATATATTTT; size: many; V: TRBV12-3/TRBV12-4; J: TRBJ1-3; D: NA
CDR3: CSVAGTSGSAWYNEQFF; DNA: TGCAGCGTCGCCGGGACTAGCGGGAGTGCTTGGTACAATGAGCAGTTCTTC; size: NA; V: TRBV29-1; J: TRBJ2-1; D: TRBD2
CDR3: CASSLVSGGGSVLADTQYF; DNA: TGTGCCAGCAGCTTAGTCTCCGGCGGGGGATCAGTATTGGCAGATACGCAGTATTTT; size: few; V: TRBV11-2; J: TRBJ2-3; D: TRBD2
CDR3: CASSLAPSGNNEQFF; DNA: TGCGCCAGCAGCTTGGCCCCTAGCGGTAACAATGAGCAGTTCTTC; size: many; V: TRBV5-1; J: TRBJ2-1; D: TRBD2
CDR3: CASSVGVSLSYEQYF; DNA: TGTGCCAGCAGCGTAGGGGTCTCTCTCTCCTACGAGCAGTACTTC; size: many; V: TRBV9; J: TRBJ2-7; D: NA
CDR3: CASSLAMSYNEQFF; DNA: TGTGCCAGCAGCTTAGCGATGTCCTACAATGAGCAGTTCTTC; size: NA; V: TRBV7-2; J: TRBJ2-1; D: NA
CDR3: CASRYYERTGELFF; DNA: TGTGCCAGCAGATACTACGAGAGAACCGGGGAGCTGTTTTTT; size: few; V: TRBV12-3/TRBV12-4; J: TRBJ2-2; D: NA
CDR3: CASRLRKGGDTEAFF; DNA: TGTGCCAGCAGGCTTAGAAAGGGGGGGGACACTGAAGCTTTCTTT; size: NA; V: TRBV12-3/TRBV12-4; J: TRBJ1-1; D: NA
CDR3: CASSWGFSYNEQFF; DNA: TGTGCCAGCAGCTGGGGCTTCTCCTACAATGAGCAGTTCTTC; size: NA; V: TRBV6-1; J: TRBJ2-1; D: NA
CDR3: CSASLGRFTDTQYF; DNA: TGCAGTGCTAGCTTGGGTCGATTCACAGATACGCAGTATTTT; size: many; V: TRBV20-1; J: TRBJ2-3; D: NA
CDR3: CASSQVSYNEQFF; DNA: TGTGCCAGCAGCCAAGTGAGTTACAATGAGCAGTTCTTC; size: many; V: TRBV3-1; J: TRBJ2-1; D: NA
CDR3: CASSGQLYTGELFF; DNA: TGTGCCAGCAGCGGACAGTTGTACACCGGGGAGCTGTTTTTT; size: few; V: TRBV6-1; J: TRBJ2-2; D: NA
CDR3: CASSLGGSYYEQYF; DNA: TGTGCCAGCAGCTTAGGCGGGAGCTATTACGAGCAGTACTTC; size: few; V: TRBV11-1; J: TRBJ2-7; D: TRBD2
CDR3: CASPIRIPPLHF; DNA: TGTGCCAGCCCAATCCGGATCCCACCCCTCCACTTT; size: many; V: TRBV12-3/TRBV12-4; J: TRBJ1-6; D: NA
CDR3: CASSKRRSLVVREQFF; DNA: TGTGCCAGCAGCAAACGTAGGTCATTAGTCGTCCGTGAGCAGTTCTTC; size: few; V: TRBV21-1; J: TRBJ2-1; D: NA